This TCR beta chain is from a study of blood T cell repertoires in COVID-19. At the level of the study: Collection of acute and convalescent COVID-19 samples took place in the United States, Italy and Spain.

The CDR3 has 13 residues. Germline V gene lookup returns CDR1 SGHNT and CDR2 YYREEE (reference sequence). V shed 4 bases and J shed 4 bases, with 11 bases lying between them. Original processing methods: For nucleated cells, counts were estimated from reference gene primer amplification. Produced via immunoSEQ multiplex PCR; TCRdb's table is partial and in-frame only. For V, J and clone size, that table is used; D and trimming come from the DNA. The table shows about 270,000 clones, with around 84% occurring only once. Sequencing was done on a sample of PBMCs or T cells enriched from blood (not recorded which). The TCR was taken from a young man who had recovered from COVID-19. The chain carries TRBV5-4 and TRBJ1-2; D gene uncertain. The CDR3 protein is CASSPLEGYGYTF. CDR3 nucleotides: TGTGCCAGCAGCCCCCTGGAGGGCTATGGCTACACCTTC. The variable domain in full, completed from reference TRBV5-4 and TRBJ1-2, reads ETGVTQSPTHLIKTRGQQVTLRCSSQSGHNTVSWYQQALGQGPQFIFQYYREEENGRGNFPPRFSGLQFPNYSSELNVNALELDDSALYLCASSPLEGYGYTFGSGTRLTVV.